The TCR beta chain under discussion was sequenced for a study of CD8 T cells in ankylosing spondylitis. Study-level findings and limits: Disease-linked clones had a CD8+ phenotype and relatively low frequency in peripheral blood. Reactive arthritis synovial fluid and blood were previously reported to contain some motif variants. What seemed typical of ankylosing spondylitis blood was a TCR beta motif built from roughly eight highly homologous variants.

Germline lookup yields CDR1 DFQATT and CDR2 SNEGSKA (reference sequence). V was cut by 6 bases and J by 3 bases, with 15 bases left in between. The CDR3 runs 13 residues. This clonotype was observed a handful of times. The antigen remains undetermined. Scientists made TCR beta libraries using quantitative 5'-RACE with molecular barcodes. One entry per CDR3 protein results from TCRdb running MiXCR on the 5' RACE reads. In the table there are about 250,000 distinct CDR3 sequences, roughly 32% of which are singletons. The gene calls are TRBV20-1 and TRBJ2-7, with a possible D match to TRBD1 (5 bases). This TCR was sampled from a male donor with ankylosing spondylitis or in good health (not recorded which). The sample comprised blood, either unsorted or a sorted T cell fraction (not recorded which). The CDR3 DNA reads TGCAGTGCCCTTTTGGACACGATCTACGAGCAGTACTTC. Amino acid sequence: CSALLDTIYEQYF.